This T cell receptor beta chain was identified during a study of CD8+ T cells in alopecia areata. Study summary: Affected scalp percentage determined the severity score of treated patients.

RNA extraction was followed by reverse transcription into cDNA, which acted as the sequencing template. Using immunoSEQ multiplex PCR, the repertoire was profiled, and TCRdb retains in-frame clones only, with some absent. Of over 100,000 clones listed, roughly three fifths are singletons. For this clone: Its antigen is unidentified.

The CDR3 sequence is 13 residues long. CDR1 and CDR2 from the germline V gene are MNHNS and SASEGT. Trimming pared 1 base from V and 2 bases from J, leaving 5 bases between. Findings and caveats of the study: Whereas mice showed it more clearly, TCR sharing across patients was murkier, possibly because of HLA. Uncertainty about whether baseline CD8+ expansion is linked to response remains, with one nonresponder. The study found higher clonality in lesional than normal scalp, especially in alopecia totalis/universalis.

Described treatment: oral pan-JAK inhibitor, 5-10 mg twice daily. The sequence came from a human donor with alopecia areata. J is TRBJ1-1 and V is TRBV6-1; D gene unclear. The specimen was CD8+ T cells sorted from blood, collected at week 24, from a patient treated with tofacitinib. This CDR3 reads CASSEGVNTEAFF. The CDR3, as DNA: TGTGCCAGCAGTGAAGGGGTCAACACTGAAGCTTTCTTT.